The 26 T cell receptor beta chains given below trace back to one sample, sequenced in a study of blood T cell repertoires in COVID-19. The data were produced by immunoSEQ multiplex PCR, yet TCRdb's version contains in-frame clones alone and is incomplete. The sample yields roughly 70,000 clones, 82% seen once. What was sequenced was peripheral blood. These receptor sequences come from a woman in her sixties or seventies with acute or convalescent COVID-19.

The chain uses TRBV6-5 and TRBJ2-3; TRBD2 matches 10 bases. In germline, CDR1 is MNHEY, CDR2 SVGAGI. V lost 8 bases to trimming and J lost 8 bases; unmatched junction nucleotides: 13. The CDR3 is made up of 15 amino acids. The CDR3 loop is CASDERGGAQFTQYF. As DNA, the CDR3 is TGTGCCAGCGACGAGCGGGGGGGGGCTCAGTTTACGCAGTATTTT.

This clone was detected only a few times. The J gene is TRBJ1-1, the V gene TRBV7-8; D possibly corresponds to TRBD1 (6 bases). This CDR3 is built from 14 residues. Trimming pared 5 bases from V and 1 base from J, leaving 11 bases between. The V gene's germline CDR1 is SGHVS and CDR2 FQNEAQ. Here the CDR3 reads CASSQRGWNTEAFF. In DNA, the CDR3 is TGTGCCAGCAGCCAGAGGGGGTGGAACACTGAAGCTTTCTTT. Filled out from reference TRBV7-8 and TRBJ1-1, the complete variable domain reads GAGVSQSPRYKVAKRGQDVALRCDPISGHVSLFWYQQALGQGPEFLTYFQNEAQLDKSGLPSDRFFAERPEGSVSTLKIQRTQQEDSAVYLCASSQRGWNTEAFFGQGTRLTVV.

This rearrangement joins TRBV18 to TRBJ1-4; 9 bases fit TRBD1. CDR1 KGHSH and CDR2 LQKENI come from the germline V gene. With 11 bases clipped from V and 0 bases from J, the junction kept 4 bases outside the gene matches. The CDR3 sequence is 14 residues long. CDR3 sequence: CAGGTGSTNEKLFF. The CDR3 DNA is TGTGCCGGAGGGACAGGGTCAACTAATGAAAAACTGTTTTTT.

This clone occurred once. The CDR3 protein is CASSRHLAGGLNTGELFF. In nucleotides, the CDR3 is TGTGCCAGCAGCCGGCATCTAGCGGGGGGGCTGAACACCGGGGAGCTGTTTTTT. The J gene is TRBJ2-2, the V gene TRBV5-4, with 12 bases lining up with TRBD2. The CDR3 runs 18 residues. The germline V gene has CDR1 SGHNT and CDR2 YYREEE (reference sequence). After removal of 4 bases from V and 1 base from J, the junction contained 8 bases not matched to a gene.

This sequence joins TRBV6-6 and TRBJ2-1; a weak D match, TRBD2 (7 bases). Germline lookup yields CDR1 MNHNY and CDR2 SVGAGI (reference sequence). V lost 1 base, J lost 6 bases, and 16 bases lay in between. CDR3 size: 16 residues. The CDR3: CASSYWEGTPRNEQFF. CDR3 bases: TGTGCCAGCAGTTACTGGGAGGGGACACCCCGCAATGAGCAGTTCTTC.

CDR3 nucleotides: TGCAGCGTTGGGGGGGGACTAGCGGATACTAGCTCCTACAATGAGCAGTTCTTC. Translated: CSVGGGLADTSSYNEQFF. The chain carries TRBV29-1 and TRBJ2-1; 11 nucleotides match TRBD2. The CDR3 consists of 18 residues. With V trimmed by 4 bases and J by 0 bases, 11 bases remained unmatched. The V gene's germline CDR1 is SQVTM and CDR2 ANQGSEA.

This chain connects TRBV6-1 to TRBJ2-1; possibly TRBD2 for D (6 bases). V lost 3 bases and J lost 8, with 17 bases in between. This CDR3 comprises 15 residues. CDR1 and CDR2 from the germline V gene are MNHNS and SASEGT. The DNA of the CDR3 is TGTGCCAGCAGTGACGGGGGTACGGCCTTGGATGAGCAGTTCTTC. It translates to CASSDGGTALDEQFF.

The chain has TRBV7-9 and TRBJ1-1; perhaps TRBD1 as D (5 bases). The V gene's germline CDR1 is SEHNR and CDR2 FQNEAQ (reference sequence). V gave up 1 base and J gave up 7 bases, with 7 bases separating them. There are 12 residues in the CDR3. The CDR3 here is CASSLETVEAFF. CDR3 DNA sequence: TGTGCCAGCAGCTTAGAGACAGTTGAAGCTTTCTTT.

V gene TRBV15 combines with J gene TRBJ2-1; 9 bases map to TRBD2. The CDR3 totals 17 residues. Looked up from germline, CDR1 is LNHNV and CDR2 is YYDKDF (reference sequence). Trimming took 0 bases from V and 4 from J; bases not matched to a gene: 7. The CDR3 sequence is CATSRDGAGGFYNEQFF. The CDR3 DNA reads TGTGCCACCAGCAGAGATGGTGCGGGGGGGTTTTACAATGAGCAGTTCTTC.

As for this clone: A junction end diverges from the germline sequence, so it may reflect a read error. The V gene is TRBV27, the J gene TRBJ2-3; D unresolved. The CDR3 length is 14 residues. CDR1 is MNHEY, CDR2 SMNVEV, per germline (reference sequence). The DNA of the CDR3 is TGTGCCAGCAATTTAGCTACTAGCACAGATACGCAGTATTTT. It encodes CASNLATSTDTQYF.

This clone has a single count. This rearrangement joins TRBV28 to TRBJ1-3; the D is unclear. Trimming took off 5 bases at V and 6 bases at J, with 17 bases between the two ends. There are 15 residues in the CDR3. Germline-derived CDR1 and CDR2 are MDHEN and SYDVKM. CDR3 in amino acids: CASSPLLGYKNTIYF. The DNA for the CDR3 is TGTGCCAGCAGTCCCCTGCTCGGGTACAAAAACACCATATATTTT.

The chain combines TRBV4-2 with TRBJ1-1, with D tentatively TRBD1 (5 bases). The CDR3 consists of 15 residues. Deletions cut 0 bases from V and 1 base from J, with 9 bases between. Germline V gene lookup returns CDR1 LGHNA and CDR2 YNFKEQ. CDR3 protein: CASSQDRGRNTEAFF. The CDR3, as DNA: TGTGCCAGCAGCCAAGATAGGGGCAGGAACACTGAAGCTTTCTTT.

This chain uses TRBV6-5 with TRBJ2-1, with 11 bases identical to TRBD2. CDR1 is MNHEY, CDR2 SVGAGI, per germline. The length of the CDR3 is 15 residues. The ends lost 4 bases at V and 6 bases at J; junction bases unmatched: 5. The CDR3 DNA is TGTGCCAGCAGTTGGGCTAGCGGGAGGTCCAATGAGCAGTTCTTC. As protein: CASSWASGRSNEQFF.

This clone was recorded only once. CDR3 bases: TGCGCCAGCAGCTTGGCCACAGGGGGAATTTGGGCCGGGGAGCTGTTTTTT. It is translated as CASSLATGGIWAGELFF. V is TRBV5-1 and J is TRBJ2-2; TRBD1 matches at 8 bases. V trimming: 0 bases; J trimming: 6 bases; junction bases outside the gene matches: 10. The CDR3 runs 17 residues. CDR1 and CDR2 (germline): SGHRS, YFSETQ.

This clone was detected a few times. The chain couples TRBV6-5 to TRBJ2-1, with D perhaps matching TRBD1 (5 bases). V was cut by 2 bases and J by 7 bases, with 18 bases left in between. There are 16 residues in the CDR3. Germline V CDR1 and CDR2: MNHEY, SVGAGI. The CDR3 region has the DNA TGTGCCAGCAGTTACGTGGGGCAGGTACCAAGGAATGAGCAGTTCTTC. Its protein product is CASSYVGQVPRNEQFF.

The rearrangement uses TRBV19 and TRBJ1-1; maybe TRBD1 (5 bases). From germline, CDR1 is LNHDA and CDR2 SQIVND (reference sequence). V lost 3 bases and J 5 bases, leaving 10 bases between the germline ends. The CDR3 totals 13 residues. In nucleotides, the CDR3 is TGTGCCAGTAGTATGGTAGGGGAAACTGAAGCTTTCTTT. This sequence encodes CASSMVGETEAFF.

V and J are TRBV5-6 and TRBJ1-6, with D possibly being TRBD1 (6 bases). The V and J ends lost 0 bases and 9 bases respectively, with 13 bases between them. CDR3 length: 15 residues. The germline CDR1 and CDR2 sequences are SGHDT and YYEEEE. CDR3 sequence: CASSLGQGLGSPLHF. In nucleotides, the CDR3 is TGTGCCAGCAGCTTGGGTCAGGGGCTAGGTTCACCCCTCCACTTT.

The chain joins TRBV29-1 to TRBJ1-2; D is perhaps TRBD1 (5 bases). V was trimmed by 3 bases and J by 6 bases, leaving 8 bases between them. Looked up from germline, CDR1 is SQVTM and CDR2 is ANQGSEA. This CDR3 spans 11 amino acids. This CDR3 is CSVDGGDGYTF. CDR3 nucleotides: TGCAGCGTTGACGGGGGAGATGGCTACACCTTC.

V gene TRBV7-6 combines with J gene TRBJ2-3, with D tentatively TRBD2 (6 bases). This CDR3 spans 15 amino acids. The germline gives CDR1 SGHVS, CDR2 FNYEAQ. V was shortened by 3 bases and J by 1 base, with 11 bases between the two germline ends. CDR3 sequence: CASSLYGGGTDTQYF. CDR3 sequence (DNA): TGTGCCAGCAGCTTGTACGGGGGAGGCACAGATACGCAGTATTTT.

This chain connects TRBV5-6 to TRBJ2-5, with TRBD2 identical over 8 bases. With V trimmed by 4 bases and J by 5 bases, 16 bases remained unmatched. The CDR3 runs to 17 residues. CDR1 SGHDT and CDR2 YYEEEE come from the germline V gene. CDR3 loop: CASSPTFMVAGKETQYF. The CDR3 DNA reads TGTGCCAGCAGCCCCACATTTATGGTAGCGGGGAAGGAGACCCAGTACTTC.

This clone was counted a single time. The J gene is TRBJ1-5, the V gene TRBV6-5; 7 positions agree with TRBD1. In germline, CDR1 is MNHEY, CDR2 SVGAGI. The CDR3 extends over 13 amino acids. V lost 2 bases and J lost 9; bases outside the gene matches: 4. CDR3: CASSYRDRWPQHF. In DNA, the CDR3 is TGTGCCAGCAGTTACAGGGACAGATGGCCCCAGCATTTT.

This chain uses TRBV5-1 with TRBJ2-1; 13 bases align to TRBD2. Per the germline V gene, CDR1 is SGHRS and CDR2 is YFSETQ. The CDR3 is 14 residues long. J lost 10 bases, V lost 4 bases, and 5 bases had no gene match. The CDR3 protein is CASSNGLAGEEQFF. In DNA form, the CDR3 reads TGCGCCAGCAGCAATGGACTAGCGGGGGAAGAGCAGTTCTTC. Using reference TRBV5-1 and TRBJ2-1 for the parts outside the CDR3, the full variable domain is KAGVTQTPRYLIKTRGQQVTLSCSPISGHRSVSWYQQTPGQGLQFLFEYFSETQRNKGNFPGRFSGRQFSNSRSEMNVSTLELGDSALYLCASSNGLAGEEQFFGPGTRLTVL.

This chain joins TRBV30 and TRBJ1-2; weak D call: TRBD1 (6 bases). This CDR3 region has 14 residues. The V end was cut by 1 base, the J end by 7 bases, with 16 bases between. CDR1 is GTSNPN and CDR2 is SVGIG in the germline V gene (reference sequence). The CDR3 protein is CAWSAQGPLGGYTF. CDR3 bases: TGTGCCTGGAGTGCCCAGGGGCCTTTGGGTGGCTACACCTTC.

V usage is TRBV30 and J usage is TRBJ1-3, with unresolved D. Germline assignment: CDR1 GTSNPN and CDR2 SVGIG (reference sequence). V lost 1 base and J 0 bases, leaving 10 bases between the germline ends. This CDR3 comprises 15 residues. The CDR3 nucleotides read TGTGCCTGGAGTGGATTGGCAGTCTCTGGAAACACCATATATTTT. Amino acid sequence: CAWSGLAVSGNTIYF.

This clone was picked up a small number of times. The chain uses TRBV19 and TRBJ1-6; 7 bases agree with TRBD1. The CDR3 has 16 amino acids. Germline V gene sequence: CDR1 LNHDA, CDR2 SQIVND (reference sequence). Unmatched junction bases numbered 5, after V lost 6 bases and J lost 0 bases. The CDR3 reads CASRDRYSSYNSPLHF. The CDR3 nucleotides are TGTGCCAGTAGGGACAGGTATAGCTCCTATAATTCACCCCTCCACTTT.

The rearrangement uses TRBV7-8 and TRBJ1-5; 8 nucleotides align to TRBD1. Germline CDR1 reads SGHVS; CDR2 reads FQNEAQ. CDR3 length: 15 amino acids. J was trimmed by 3 bases and V by 5 bases; bases with no gene match: 6. The CDR3 sequence: CASSARTGFNQPQHF. The CDR3 nucleotides are TGTGCCAGCAGCGCCCGGACAGGGTTCAATCAGCCCCAGCATTTT.